A selection of T cell receptor beta chains follows, all from one sample in a study of T cells in localized non-small cell lung cancer. Profiled with immunoSEQ multiplex PCR; TCRdb holds only in-frame clones, not every one. The sample includes around 2,300 clones, over 25% of them seen just once. This material consisted of lung tumor tissue, taken before any cancer treatment. The origin of the receptors is a man between 40 and 75 years old with stage III squamous cell lung carcinoma. Each CDR3 is given with its conserved first and last residue. A D gene is named only where the DNA matches it firmly. Some rows mark clone size as missing; the rest say once, few, many or name a class of expanded clone.

>.|TRBJ1-4|TRBV28|.
CASSLIQGGVGEKLFF
TGTGCCAGCAGCCTGATACAGGGAGGGGTCGGTGAAAAACTGTTTTTT
>TRBD1|TRBJ1-3|TRBV29-1|few
CSAGTARNTIYF
TGCAGCGCCGGGACAGCGCGAAACACCATATATTTT
>TRBD2|TRBJ2-1|TRBV11-3|few
CASSSQSGVSYNEQFF
TGTGCCAGCAGCTCCCAAAGCGGGGTCTCCTACAATGAGCAGTTCTTC
>TRBD1|TRBJ2-1|TRBV15|.
CATSNRDSSYNEQFF
TGTGCCACCAGCAACCGGGACAGCTCCTACAATGAGCAGTTCTTC
>.|TRBJ1-1|TRBV19|few
CASSIPRGMNTEAFF
TGTGCCAGTAGTATACCACGGGGGATGAACACTGAAGCTTTCTTT
>.|TRBJ1-2|TRBV11-3|.
CASSQGPFGGGYTF
TGTGCCAGCAGCCAAGGCCCTTTCGGGGGCGGCTACACCTTC
>.|TRBJ2-2|TRBV6-8|few
CASRAGTANTGELFF
TGTGCCAGCAGGGCGGGGACGGCGAACACCGGGGAGCTGTTTTTT
>.|TRBJ1-3|TRBV30|.
CAWSVAGRNTIYF
TGTGCCTGGAGTGTTGCGGGGAGGAACACCATATATTTT
>.|TRBJ1-1|TRBV19|few
CASSLHQGGPRGTEAFF
TGTGCCAGTAGTCTCCACCAGGGAGGCCCAAGGGGCACTGAAGCTTTCTTT
>.|TRBJ2-2|TRBV15|.
CATSRDPRLNTGELFF
TGTGCCACCAGCAGAGATCCCAGGCTGAACACCGGGGAGCTGTTTTTT
>.|TRBJ2-4|TRBV6-8|few
CASSPFSGSVQYF
TGTGCCAGCAGTCCTTTTTCGGGATCGGTTCAGTACTTC
>.|TRBJ2-3|TRBV15|.
CATPSVPSTDTQYF
TGTGCCACCCCTAGCGTTCCTAGCACAGATACGCAGTATTTT
>.|TRBJ2-7|TRBV11-3|.
CASSLVVVPYEQYF
TGTGCCAGCAGCTTGGTCGTAGTTCCCTACGAGCAGTACTTC
>.|TRBJ2-4|TRBV29-1|.
CSVGTYDKNIQYF
TGCAGCGTTGGGACATACGACAAAAACATTCAGTACTTC
>TRBD1|TRBJ1-6|TRBV6-8|.
CAISSGTGPSEALHF
TGTGCCATCAGCTCCGGGACAGGACCCTCCGAGGCCCTCCACTTT
>.|TRBJ2-2|TRBV19|.
CASRTGRGTGELFF
TGTGCCAGCAGGACAGGGAGGGGCACCGGGGAGCTGTTTTTT
>.|TRBJ1-6|TRBV18|.
CASRIGQGGNSPLHF
TGTGCCAGCCGAATCGGGCAGGGAGGTAATTCACCCCTCCACTTT
>.|TRBJ2-5|TRBV18|.
CASSPTGQETQYF
TGTGCCAGCTCACCTACAGGCCAAGAGACCCAGTACTTC
>.|TRBJ2-2|TRBV12-5|.
CTPRGLNTGELFF
TGTACTCCCCGGGGGTTGAACACCGGGGAGCTGTTTTTT
>TRBD1|TRBJ1-1|TRBV11-3|few
CASKEGAENTEAFF
TGTGCCAGCAAGGAGGGGGCCGAGAACACTGAAGCTTTCTTT